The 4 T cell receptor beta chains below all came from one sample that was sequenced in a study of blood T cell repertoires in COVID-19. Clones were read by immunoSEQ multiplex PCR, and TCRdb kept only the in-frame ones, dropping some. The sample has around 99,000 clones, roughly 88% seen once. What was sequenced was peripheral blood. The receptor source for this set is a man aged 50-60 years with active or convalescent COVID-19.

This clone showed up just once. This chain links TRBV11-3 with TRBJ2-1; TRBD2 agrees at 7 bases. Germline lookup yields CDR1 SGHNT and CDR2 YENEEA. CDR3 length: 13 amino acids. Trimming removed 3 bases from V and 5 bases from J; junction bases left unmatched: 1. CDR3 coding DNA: TGTGCCAGCAGCTTCCTAGCGGACAATGAGCAGTTCTTC. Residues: CASSFLADNEQFF.

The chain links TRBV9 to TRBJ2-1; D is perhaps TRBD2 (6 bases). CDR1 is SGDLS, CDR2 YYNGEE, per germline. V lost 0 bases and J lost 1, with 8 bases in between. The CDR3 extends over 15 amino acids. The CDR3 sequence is CASSVGAGSYNEQFF. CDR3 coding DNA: TGTGCCAGCAGCGTAGGGGCGGGGTCCTACAATGAGCAGTTCTTC.

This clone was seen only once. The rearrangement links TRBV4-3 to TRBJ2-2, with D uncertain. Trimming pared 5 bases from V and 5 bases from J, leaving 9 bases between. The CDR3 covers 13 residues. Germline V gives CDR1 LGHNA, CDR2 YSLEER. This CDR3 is CASSGLGTGELFF. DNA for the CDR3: TGCGCCAGCAGCGGGCTTGGAACCGGGGAGCTGTTTTTT.

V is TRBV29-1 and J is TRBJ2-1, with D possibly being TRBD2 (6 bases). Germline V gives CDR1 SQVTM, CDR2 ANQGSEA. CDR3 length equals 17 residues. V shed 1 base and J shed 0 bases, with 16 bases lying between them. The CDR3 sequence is CSVEGGPGTLSYNEQFF. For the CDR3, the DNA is TGCAGCGTTGAAGGCGGGCCCGGGACTCTCTCCTACAATGAGCAGTTCTTC.